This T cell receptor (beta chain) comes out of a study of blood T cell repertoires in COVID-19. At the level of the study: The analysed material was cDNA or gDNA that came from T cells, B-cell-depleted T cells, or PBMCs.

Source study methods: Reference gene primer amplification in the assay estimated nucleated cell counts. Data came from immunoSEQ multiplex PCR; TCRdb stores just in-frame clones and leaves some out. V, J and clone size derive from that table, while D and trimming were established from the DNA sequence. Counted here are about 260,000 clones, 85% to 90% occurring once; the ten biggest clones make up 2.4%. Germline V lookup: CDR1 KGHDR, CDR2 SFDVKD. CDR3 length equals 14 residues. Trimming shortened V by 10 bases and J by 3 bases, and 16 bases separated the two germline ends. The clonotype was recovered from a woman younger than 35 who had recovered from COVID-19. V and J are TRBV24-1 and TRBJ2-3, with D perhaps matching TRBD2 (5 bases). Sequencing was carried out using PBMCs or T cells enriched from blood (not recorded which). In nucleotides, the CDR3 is TGTGCCACTATACAGTCGAGGGTAACAGATACGCAGTATTTT. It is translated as CATIQSRVTDTQYF.